This TCR beta chain was documented in a study of PD-1 blockade in classical Hodgkin lymphoma. The time point is: newly diagnosed, previously untreated cHL patient sample. There are 13 residues in the CDR3. Per the germline V gene, CDR1 is MNHEY and CDR2 is SVGAGI. Trimming took 6 bases from V and 3 from J, leaving 11 bases between them. Sequencing was performed with immunoSEQ multiplex PCR; in TCRdb, only in-frame clones are kept and a portion is missing. This sample has 25,000 to 35,000 clones, with 90% to 95% found just once. V is TRBV6-5 and J is TRBJ1-2; unclear D gene. The sequence was collected from a human donor with classical Hodgkin lymphoma. The specimen was peripheral blood mononuclear cells (PBMCs). CDR3 in amino acids: CASRRGMHYGYTF. The CDR3 nucleotides read TGTGCCAGCAGACGGGGAATGCACTATGGCTACACCTTC.